The clone carrying this T cell receptor beta chain was detected many times. Its antigen is not known. Researchers took RNA transcripts and amplified the TCR beta CDR3 regions from them. An initial round of RT-PCR targeting the TCR CDR3 relied on the HTBI primer set. TCRdb itself ran the multiplex PCR reads through MiXCR, one entry per CDR3 protein. The profile covers 500,000 to 650,000 distinct CDR3 sequences, with 13% to 15% appearing a single time and around 14% taken by the ten largest. Trimming left V 5 bases short and J 4 bases short, with 7 bases between. CDR3 length equals 12 residues. The germline gives CDR1 SGHTA, CDR2 FQGNSA. The sample is drawn from a study of T cells in Graves' hyperthyroidism and ophthalmopathy. Findings and limits, study-wide: The authors' 13 V-J model separated ophthalmopathy from stable hyperthyroidism.

The receptor comes from a woman in her 40s with Graves' hyperthyroidism. Sample: blood. The J gene is TRBJ2-3, the V gene TRBV7-2; D call uncertain. CDR3 sequence (DNA): TGTGCCAGCAGCAAGTCTTCAGATACGCAGTATTTT. Residues: CASSKSSDTQYF.